This T cell receptor (beta chain) was captured by sequencing in a study of blood T cell repertoires in COVID-19. Background on the study: Acute and convalescent COVID-19 samples came from the United States, Italy and Spain.

Germline V gene sequence: CDR1 LNHDA, CDR2 SQIVND (reference sequence). The CDR3 length is 17 residues. J gave up 3 bases and V 2 bases, and 10 bases lay outside the gene matches. The method was immunoSEQ multiplex PCR; TCRdb's version includes in-frame clones alone and lacks a portion of them. The sample consists of 200,000 to 250,000 clones, around 80% of them appearing once. Sequencing used peripheral blood. The clonotype was recovered from a woman older than 75 with active or convalescent COVID-19. The genes are TRBV19 and TRBJ2-5; TRBD1 aligns across 9 bases. In DNA form, the CDR3 reads TGTGCCAGTAGTATATGGGATCGGAGGACAGGGGAAGAGACCCAGTACTTC. This codes for CASSIWDRRTGEETQYF. The full variable domain, its missing parts supplied by reference TRBV19 and TRBJ2-5, is DGGITQSPKYLFRKEGQNVTLSCEQNLNHDAMYWYRQDPGQGLRLIYYSQIVNDFQKGDIAEGYSVSREKKESFPLTVTSAQKNPTAFYLCASSIWDRRTGEETQYFGPGTRLLVL.